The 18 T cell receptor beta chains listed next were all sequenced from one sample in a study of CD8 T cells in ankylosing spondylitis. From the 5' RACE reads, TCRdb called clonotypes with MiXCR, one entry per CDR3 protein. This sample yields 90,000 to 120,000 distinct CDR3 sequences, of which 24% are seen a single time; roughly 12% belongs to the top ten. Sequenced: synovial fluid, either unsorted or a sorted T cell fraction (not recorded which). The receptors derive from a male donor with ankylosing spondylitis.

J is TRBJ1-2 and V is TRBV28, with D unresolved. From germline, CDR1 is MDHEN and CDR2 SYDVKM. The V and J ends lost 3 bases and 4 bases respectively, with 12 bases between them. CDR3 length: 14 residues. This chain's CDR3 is CASSFYESSYGYTF. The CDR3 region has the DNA TGTGCCAGCAGTTTTTACGAGTCCTCCTATGGCTACACCTTC.

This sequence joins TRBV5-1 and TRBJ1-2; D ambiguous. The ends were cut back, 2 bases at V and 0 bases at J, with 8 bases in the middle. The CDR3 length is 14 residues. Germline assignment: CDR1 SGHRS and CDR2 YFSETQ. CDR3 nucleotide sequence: TGCGCCAGCAGCTTCGAGAGTCCTAACTATGGCTACACCTTC. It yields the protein CASSFESPNYGYTF.

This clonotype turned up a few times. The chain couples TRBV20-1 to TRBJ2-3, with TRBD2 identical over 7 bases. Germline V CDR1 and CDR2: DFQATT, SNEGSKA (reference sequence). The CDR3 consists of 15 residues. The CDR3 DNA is TGCAGCCTTGAGGGGAGGGGCCCCAGCACAGATACGCAGTATTTT. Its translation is CSLEGRGPSTDTQYF.

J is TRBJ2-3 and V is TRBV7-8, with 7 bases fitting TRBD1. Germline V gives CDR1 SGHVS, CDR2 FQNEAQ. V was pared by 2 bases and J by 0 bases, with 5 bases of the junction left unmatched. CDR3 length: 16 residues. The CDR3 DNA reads TGTGCCAGCAGCTTACAGGGGGACGCTAGCACAGATACGCAGTATTTT. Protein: CASSLQGDASTDTQYF.

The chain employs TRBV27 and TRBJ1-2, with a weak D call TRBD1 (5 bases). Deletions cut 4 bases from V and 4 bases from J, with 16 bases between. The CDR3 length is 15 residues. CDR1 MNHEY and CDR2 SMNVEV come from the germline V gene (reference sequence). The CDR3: CASSSLGGGGYGYTF. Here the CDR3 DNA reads TGTGCCAGCAGTTCCCTCGGCGGGGGGGGCTATGGCTACACCTTC.

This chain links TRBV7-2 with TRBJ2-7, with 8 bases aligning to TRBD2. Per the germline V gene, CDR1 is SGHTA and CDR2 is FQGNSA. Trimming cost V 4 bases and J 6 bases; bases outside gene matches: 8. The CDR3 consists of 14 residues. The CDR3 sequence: CASSSPSGSSEQYF. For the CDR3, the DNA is TGTGCCAGCAGCTCCCCCAGCGGGAGTAGCGAGCAGTACTTC.

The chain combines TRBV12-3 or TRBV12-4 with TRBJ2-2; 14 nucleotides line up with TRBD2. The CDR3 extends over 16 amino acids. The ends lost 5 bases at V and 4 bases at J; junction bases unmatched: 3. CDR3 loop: CASSRLAGGRTGELFF. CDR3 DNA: TGTGCCAGCAGTCGACTAGCGGGAGGGCGCACCGGGGAGCTGTTTTTT.

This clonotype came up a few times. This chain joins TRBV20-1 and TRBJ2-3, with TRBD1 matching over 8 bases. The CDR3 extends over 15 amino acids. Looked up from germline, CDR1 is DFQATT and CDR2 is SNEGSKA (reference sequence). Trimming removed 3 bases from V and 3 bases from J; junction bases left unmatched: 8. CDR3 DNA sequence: TGCAGTGCTAGCGACAGCAGGGGGCGAACAGATACGCAGTATTTT. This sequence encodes CSASDSRGRTDTQYF.

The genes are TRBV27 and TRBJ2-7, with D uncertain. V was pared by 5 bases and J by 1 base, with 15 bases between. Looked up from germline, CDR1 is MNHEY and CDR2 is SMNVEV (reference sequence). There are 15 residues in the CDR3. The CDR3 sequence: CASSRGPYASYEQYF. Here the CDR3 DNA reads TGTGCCAGCAGTCGTGGGCCATACGCGTCCTACGAGCAGTACTTC.

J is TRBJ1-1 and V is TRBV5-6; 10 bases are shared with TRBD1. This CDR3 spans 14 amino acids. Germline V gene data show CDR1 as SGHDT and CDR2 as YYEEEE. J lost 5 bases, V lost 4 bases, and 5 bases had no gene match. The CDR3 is CASSQSDRGTEAFF. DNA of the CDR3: TGTGCCAGCAGCCAGTCGGACAGGGGGACTGAAGCTTTCTTT.

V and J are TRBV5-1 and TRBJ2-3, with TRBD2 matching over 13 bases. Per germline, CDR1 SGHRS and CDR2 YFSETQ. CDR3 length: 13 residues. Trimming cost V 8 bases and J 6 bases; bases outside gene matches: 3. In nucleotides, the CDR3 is TGCGCCAGTAGGACTAGCGGGAGTGATACGCAGTATTTT. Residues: CASRTSGSDTQYF.

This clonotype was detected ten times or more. The CDR3 DNA reads TGCAGTGCCCTCCCGGGTGCCAGTCTAACTAATGAAAAACTGTTTTTT. As protein: CSALPGASLTNEKLFF. The chain has TRBV20-1 and TRBJ1-4; D gene unclear. This CDR3 has 16 residues. The ends were cut back, 6 bases at V and 1 base at J, with 18 bases in the middle. CDR1 and CDR2 (germline): DFQATT, SNEGSKA (reference sequence).

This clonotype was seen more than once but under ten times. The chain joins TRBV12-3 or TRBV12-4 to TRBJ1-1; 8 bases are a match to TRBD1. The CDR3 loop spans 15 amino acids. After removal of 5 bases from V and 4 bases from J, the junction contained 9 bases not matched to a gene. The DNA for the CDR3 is TGTGCCAGCAGTCGGACAGGGAGGGAGGGCACTGAAGCTTTCTTT. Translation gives CASSRTGREGTEAFF.

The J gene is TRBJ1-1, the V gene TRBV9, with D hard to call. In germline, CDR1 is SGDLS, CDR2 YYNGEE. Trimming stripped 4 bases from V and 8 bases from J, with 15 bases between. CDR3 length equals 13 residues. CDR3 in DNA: TGTGCCAGCAGCCCTAGTCAGACAAGCGAAGCTTTCTTT. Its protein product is CASSPSQTSEAFF.

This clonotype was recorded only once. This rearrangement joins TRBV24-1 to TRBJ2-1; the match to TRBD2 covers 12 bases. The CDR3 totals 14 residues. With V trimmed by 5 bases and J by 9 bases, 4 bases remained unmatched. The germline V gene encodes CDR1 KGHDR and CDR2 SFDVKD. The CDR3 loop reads CATSVTSGRPEQFF. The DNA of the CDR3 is TGTGCCACCAGTGTTACTAGCGGGAGGCCTGAGCAGTTCTTC.

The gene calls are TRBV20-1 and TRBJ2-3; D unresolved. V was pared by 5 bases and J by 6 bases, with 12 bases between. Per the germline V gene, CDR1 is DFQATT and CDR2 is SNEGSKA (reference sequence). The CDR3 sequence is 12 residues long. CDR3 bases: TGCAGTGCTCGGGTGGTAGATGATACGCAGTATTTT. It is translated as CSARVVDDTQYF.

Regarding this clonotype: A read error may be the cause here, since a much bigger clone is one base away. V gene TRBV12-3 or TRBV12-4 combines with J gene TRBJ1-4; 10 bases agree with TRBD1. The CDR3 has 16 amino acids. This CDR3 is CASSLSAGQGNEKLYF. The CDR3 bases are TGTGCCAGCAGTTTATCGGCGGGACAGGGGAATGAAAAACTGTATTTT.

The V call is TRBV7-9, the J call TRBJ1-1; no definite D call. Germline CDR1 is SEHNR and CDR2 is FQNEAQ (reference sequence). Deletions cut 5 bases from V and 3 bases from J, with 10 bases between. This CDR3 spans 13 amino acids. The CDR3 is CASSTHGDTEAFF. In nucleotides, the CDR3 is TGTGCCAGCAGCACACACGGCGACACTGAAGCTTTCTTT.